These T cell receptor beta chains were read from a single sample in a study of cytomegalovirus exposure and HLA in healthy donors. This table comes from immunoSEQ multiplex PCR, and its TCRdb copy is limited to in-frame clones, with some not included. The table includes under 150,000 clones, about 84% detected once. The sample was PBMCs. Receptor source: a man aged 50-60 years in good health and CMV-seronegative. The CDR3 runs from the conserved cysteine through the conserved F or W. A D gene is named only where the DNA matches it firmly. A clone size is listed for some rows: how often the clone was seen (once, few, many), or a class if it is expanded.

D gene: NA
J gene: TRBJ2-7
V gene: TRBV6-5
clone size: NA
CDR3 protein: CASSRSRQTQRQYF
CDR3 DNA: TGTGCCAGCAGTAGATCCAGACAGACTCAACGGCAGTACTTC

D gene: NA
J gene: TRBJ2-6
V gene: TRBV19
clone size: once
CDR3 protein: CASSPQGYSGANVLTF
CDR3 DNA: TGTGCCAGTAGTCCACAGGGATACTCTGGGGCCAACGTCCTGACTTTC

D gene: TRBD2
J gene: TRBJ2-1
V gene: TRBV11-2
clone size: once
CDR3 protein: CASSSSSGGRGISYNEQFF
CDR3 DNA: TGTGCCAGCAGCTCTTCTAGCGGGGGTCGCGGGATCTCCTACAATGAGCAGTTCTTC

D gene: NA
J gene: TRBJ1-2
V gene: TRBV28
clone size: NA
CDR3 protein: CASHQIISYGYTF
CDR3 DNA: TGTGCCAGCCATCAAATTATCAGCTATGGCTACACCTTC

D gene: TRBD2
J gene: TRBJ2-1
V gene: TRBV6-5
clone size: NA
CDR3 protein: CASSYISGTKFNEQFF
CDR3 DNA: TGTGCCAGCAGTTACATCTCGGGGACTAAGTTCAATGAGCAGTTCTTC

D gene: TRBD1
J gene: TRBJ1-2
V gene: TRBV7-2
clone size: NA
CDR3 protein: CASSLGTGETF
CDR3 DNA: TGTGCCAGCAGCTTGGGGACAGGGGAGACCTTC

D gene: TRBD1
J gene: TRBJ1-4
V gene: TRBV5-5
clone size: NA
CDR3 protein: CASSLQGARDEKLFF
CDR3 DNA: TGTGCCAGCAGCTTACAGGGGGCGAGAGACGAAAAACTGTTTTTT

D gene: TRBD2
J gene: TRBJ2-3
V gene: TRBV5-1
clone size: NA
CDR3 protein: CASRAAGGTDTQYF
CDR3 DNA: TGCGCCAGCCGCGCCGCGGGGGGCACAGATACGCAGTATTTT

D gene: NA
J gene: TRBJ2-7
V gene: TRBV18
clone size: NA
CDR3 protein: CASSLNLQTADYEQYF
CDR3 DNA: TGTGCCAGCTCACTAAACCTCCAGACAGCTGACTACGAGCAGTACTTC

D gene: TRBD1
J gene: TRBJ2-5
V gene: TRBV9
clone size: NA
CDR3 protein: CASSRQGSGETQYF
CDR3 DNA: TGTGCCAGCAGCCGACAGGGGTCTGGGGAGACCCAGTACTTC

D gene: NA
J gene: TRBJ1-2
V gene: TRBV6-1
clone size: NA
CDR3 protein: CASSEAAGINNYGYTF
CDR3 DNA: TGTGCCAGCAGTGAAGCGGCCGGGATAAATAACTATGGCTACACCTTC

D gene: TRBD1
J gene: TRBJ2-7
V gene: TRBV2
clone size: NA
CDR3 protein: CASRLQGSSYEQYF
CDR3 DNA: TGTGCCAGCAGGCTACAGGGGTCCTCCTACGAGCAGTACTTC

D gene: TRBD2
J gene: TRBJ2-2
V gene: TRBV7-9
clone size: NA
CDR3 protein: CASSLRTGGGELFF
CDR3 DNA: TGTGCCAGCAGCTTAAGGACGGGGGGCGGGGAGCTGTTTTTT

D gene: TRBD1
J gene: TRBJ1-4
V gene: TRBV7-6
clone size: NA
CDR3 protein: CASSPRQGTGEKLFF
CDR3 DNA: TGTGCCAGCAGCCCGAGACAGGGGACGGGTGAAAAACTGTTTTTT

D gene: NA
J gene: TRBJ2-3
V gene: TRBV2
clone size: NA
CDR3 protein: CASRGLSDTQYF
CDR3 DNA: TGTGCCAGCAGGGGACTCTCGGATACGCAGTATTTT

D gene: TRBD1
J gene: TRBJ1-1
V gene: TRBV28
clone size: NA
CDR3 protein: CASRRTGPEAFF
CDR3 DNA: TGTGCCAGCAGACGGACAGGGCCCGAAGCTTTCTTT

D gene: NA
J gene: TRBJ2-7
V gene: TRBV25-1
clone size: NA
CDR3 protein: CASRRMRRGEQYF
CDR3 DNA: TGTGCCAGCAGACGAATGAGGCGCGGGGAGCAGTACTTC

D gene: TRBD1
J gene: TRBJ2-1
V gene: TRBV7-9
clone size: few
CDR3 protein: CASSPPGQLNNEQFF
CDR3 DNA: TGTGCCAGCAGCCCTCCGGGACAGCTGAACAATGAGCAGTTCTTC

D gene: NA
J gene: TRBJ2-5
V gene: TRBV5-1
clone size: NA
CDR3 protein: CASSFGIRRETQYF
CDR3 DNA: TGCGCCAGCAGCTTCGGGATCCGAAGGGAGACCCAGTACTTC

D gene: TRBD1
J gene: TRBJ2-7
V gene: TRBV7-2
clone size: NA
CDR3 protein: CASSRDRGPQYF
CDR3 DNA: TGTGCCAGCAGTCGGGACAGGGGGCCGCAGTACTTC

D gene: TRBD1
J gene: TRBJ1-1
V gene: TRBV7-2
clone size: NA
CDR3 protein: CASTPDRKNTEAFF
CDR3 DNA: TGTGCCAGCACCCCGGACAGGAAGAACACTGAAGCTTTCTTT

D gene: TRBD1
J gene: TRBJ1-4
V gene: TRBV30
clone size: NA
CDR3 protein: CAWDELPGQGPRGEKLFF
CDR3 DNA: TGTGCCTGGGACGAGTTACCGGGACAGGGGCCCCGGGGTGAAAAACTGTTTTTT

D gene: NA
J gene: TRBJ2-7
V gene: TRBV27
clone size: NA
CDR3 protein: CASSLRGEIEQYF
CDR3 DNA: TGTGCCAGCAGTTTACGGGGAGAGATCGAGCAGTACTTC